This TCR beta chain was obtained from a study of T cell repertoires in cytomegalovirus infection. Study-wide context: Based on public TCR beta signatures, there were indications of CMV infection and of a matching HLA type.

TCRdb independently ran MiXCR on the reads; one entry per CDR3 protein. The sample holds under 250,000 distinct CDR3 sequences, 9% to 15% seen once. Per the germline V gene, CDR1 is SEHNR and CDR2 is FQNEAQ (reference sequence). The trim removed 4 bases at V and 2 bases at J, leaving 6 bases unmatched. The CDR3 has 15 amino acids. Broader study findings: Dominating the ex vivo response were HLA-C-restricted CMV-specific TCR beta clonotypes. Carriers of CMV plus the relevant HLA were identified by cumulative public TCR beta family frequency.

This clonotype was detected many times. Its specificity is not known. The rearrangement uses TRBV7-9 and TRBJ2-3; 7 bases are a match to TRBD1. The source of this sequence is a human donor in good health (CMV status not recorded). Some clones in this sample may be carry-over from other donors' samples. The sample consisted of PBMCs. The CDR3 sequence is CASSYRQGNTDTQYF. CDR3 nucleotides: TGTGCCAGCAGCTACCGACAGGGTAACACAGATACGCAGTATTTT.